The clone carrying this T cell receptor beta chain was observed many times. Stated time point: newly diagnosed GD, antithyroid drugs for less than 3 months. The authors made the TCR library using RNA they extracted from PBMCs. Into tubes containing EDTA, about 9.6 milliliters of peripheral blood were drawn. This CDR3 has 14 amino acids. Trimming cost V 1 base and J 5 bases, with 10 bases left between them. The V gene's germline CDR1 is MDHEN and CDR2 SYDVKM. The record originates from a study of regulatory T cells in long-lasting Graves disease. The authors built TCR beta libraries using iRepertoire HTBI primers and Arm-PCR of CDR3 regions. One entry per CDR3 protein results from TCRdb running MiXCR on the multiplex PCR reads. Of around 460,000 distinct CDR3 sequences listed, 11% to 15% are singletons. These same data were also listed under a study on T cells in Graves' hyperthyroidism and ophthalmopathy.

The sample consisted of peripheral blood mononuclear cells (PBMCs), taken at new diagnosis, from a patient treated with antithyroid drugs. This receptor was obtained from a woman in her fifties or sixties with Graves disease. The chain joins TRBV28 to TRBJ2-3; D unclear. CDR3 residues: CASSLLAEQDTQYF. The CDR3 DNA sequence: TGTGCCAGCAGTTTATTGGCAGAGCAAGATACGCAGTATTTT.